This paragraph covers one T cell receptor beta chain sequence. Repertoires were generated with immunoSEQ multiplex PCR, while TCRdb's copy carries only in-frame clones and drops some. This sample has about 110,000 clones; roughly 90% occur once, and the top ten carry around 1.6%. This specimen comes from a study of T cell responses to AZD1222 COVID-19 vaccine. The germline CDR1 and CDR2 sequences are MDHEN and SYDVKM. The V and J ends lost 5 bases and 3 bases respectively, with 8 bases between them. The CDR3 contains 13 residues. The sample consisted of peripheral blood, taken on day 0 of AZD1222 vaccination. The chain couples TRBV28 to TRBJ1-3; D gene ambiguous. This sequence was found in an adult in good health. CDR3 sequence reads: CASSPPRGNTIYF. CDR3 nucleotide sequence: TGTGCCAGCAGTCCCCCACGTGGAAACACCATATATTTT.